This is a list of T cell receptor beta chains from one sample in a study of cytomegalovirus exposure and HLA in healthy donors. Only in-frame clones appear in the TCRdb table, and some are missing; sequencing was by immunoSEQ multiplex PCR. This sample has around 200,000 clones, with roughly 83% found just once. Sequenced sample: PBMCs. The receptors shown here come from a woman in her 50s in good health and CMV-seronegative. Both conserved end residues are part of each CDR3. D genes are given only for firm matches. Expanded clones are given a class, and other clones once, few, many or no size at all.

j_gene | abundance | v_gene | d_gene | CDR3aa | CDR3nt
TRBJ2-1 | - | TRBV5-1 | - | CASSFSGDNEQFF | TGCGCCAGCAGCTTTTCGGGTGACAATGAGCAGTTCTTC
TRBJ2-7 | - | TRBV19 | - | CASSIFPGMDYEQYF | TGTGCCAGTAGTATCTTTCCAGGGATGGACTACGAGCAGTACTTC
TRBJ2-7 | - | TRBV28 | - | CASSLTGHAYEQYF | TGTGCCAGCAGTTTGACGGGACACGCGTACGAGCAGTACTTC
TRBJ2-3 | - | TRBV5-1 | - | CASGLSSTDTQYF | TGCGCCAGTGGCTTATCTAGCACAGATACGCAGTATTTT
TRBJ1-4 | - | TRBV2 | - | CASRRLATNEKLFF | TGTGCCAGCCGACGACTGGCAACTAATGAAAAACTGTTTTTT
TRBJ2-7 | once | TRBV27 | - | CASSLSTAYEQYF | TGTGCCAGCAGTTTATCTACAGCCTACGAGCAGTACTTC
TRBJ1-2 | - | TRBV30 | - | CAWRTSRGYTF | TGTGCCTGGAGGACCTCTAGAGGCTACACCTTC
TRBJ1-5 | - | TRBV4-1 | TRBD1 | CASSQSTGINQPQHF | TGCGCCAGCAGCCAATCGACAGGGATCAATCAGCCCCAGCATTTT
TRBJ1-5 | - | TRBV5-1 | - | CASSPTDSNQPQHF | TGCGCCAGCAGCCCAACAGATAGCAATCAGCCCCAGCATTTT
TRBJ2-2 | - | TRBV19 | TRBD2 | CASIATAGVGGELFF | TGTGCCAGTATAGCCACAGCGGGAGTGGGCGGGGAGCTGTTTTTT
TRBJ2-1 | - | TRBV20-1 | - | CSARGLREFF | TGCAGTGCTAGAGGACTAAGGGAGTTCTTC
TRBJ1-5 | - | TRBV10-3 | - | CAISGGTRNQPQHF | TGTGCCATCAGTGGTGGGACAAGAAATCAGCCCCAGCATTTT
TRBJ2-2 | - | TRBV18 | TRBD1 | CASSPRQGRTGELFF | TGTGCCAGCTCACCCCGACAGGGGAGAACCGGGGAGCTGTTTTTT